Each of the 14 T cell receptor beta chains below was sequenced from the same sample in a study of T cells in women clearing cervical HPV infection. This table comes from immunoSEQ multiplex PCR, and its TCRdb copy is limited to in-frame clones, with some not included. The sample data list about 30,000 clones. The sequenced material came from blood buffy coat. The receptors here all came from a woman between 18 and 69 years old with a cervical HPV16 infection that either progressed to CIN3+ or cleared (not recorded which).

Notes on this clone: The read falls 3 residues short of the CDR3 end, and the missing part is taken from the germline J gene. The genes are TRBV12-3 or TRBV12-4 and TRBJ2-1; no reliable D call. The CDR3 has 13 amino acids. V was cut by 1 base and J by 9 bases, with 10 bases left in between. Partial CDR3 DNA: TGTGCCAGCAGTTTAGACAGACCTCTTGAG. Translation: CASSLDRPLE. In full, the CDR3 reads CASSLDRPLEQFF.

As to this clone: The read terminates 3 residues ahead of where the CDR3 ends, so the germline J gene completes it. V usage is TRBV7-9 and J usage is TRBJ1-2, with a weak D call TRBD1 (5 bases). Germline CDR1 reads SEHNR; CDR2 reads FQNEAQ (reference sequence). V was cut by 3 bases and J by 7 bases, with 12 bases left in between. CDR3 size: 13 residues. CDR3 DNA, as far as it was read: TGTGCCAGCAGCTTTGATGGGGCGCGTGGC. Its protein is CASSFDGARG. The complete CDR3 sequence is CASSFDGARGYTF.

Worth noting for this clone: With the read ending 3 residues before the CDR3 end, the germline J gene is used to fill in that end. The chain links TRBV29-1 to TRBJ2-2; perhaps TRBD1 as D (6 bases). V lost 4 bases, J lost 5 bases, and 14 bases lay in between. Germline V gives CDR1 SQVTM, CDR2 ANQGSEA. This CDR3 has 14 amino acids. CDR3 amino acids: CSVVSRTGTGELFF. CDR3 DNA (partial): TGCAGCGTTGTTTCGAGAACAGGGACCGGGGAG.

Worth noting for this clone: The junction and the germline gene differ at one end; a read error may be behind it. Other DNA sequences in this specimen translate into the identical CDR3. CDR3 sequence reads: CASRPTSNYGYTF. The part of the CDR3 DNA that was read is TGTGCCAGCAGGCCAACTTCTAACTATGGA. The chain links TRBV5-5 to TRBJ1-2; D gene uncertain. The CDR3 end is not reached by the read, which stops 3 residues before it; the germline J gene fills it in. Per germline, CDR1 SGHKS and CDR2 YYEKEE (reference sequence). The CDR3 has 13 amino acids.

In the case of this clone: The read terminates 3 residues before the CDR3 end, so the remaining end is supplied by the germline J gene. V usage is TRBV5-4 and J usage is TRBJ2-5; 11 bases agree with TRBD1. This CDR3 contains 14 residues. From germline, CDR1 is SGHNT and CDR2 YYREEE (reference sequence). V shed 4 bases, J shed 6 bases, and the junction held 5 bases outside the gene matches. The sequenced part of the CDR3 DNA is TGTGCCAGCAGCCGCGGGACAGGGGGAAAGACC. It encodes CASSRGTGGKT. The complete CDR3 sequence is CASSRGTGGKTQYF.

Comments on this clone: Coverage ceases 3 residues before the CDR3 finishes, and the germline J gene fills in the end. The gene calls are TRBV2 and TRBJ2-1; D is uncertain. The CDR3 has 14 amino acids. Germline V gives CDR1 SNHLY, CDR2 FYNNEI. V dropped 4 bases and J dropped 7 bases, with 14 bases sitting between them. The CDR3 DNA, read in part, is TGTGCCAGCAGTGTGGTGGGTTCGGGTAATGAG. Its protein product is CASSVVGSGNE. The complete CDR3 sequence is CASSVVGSGNEQFF.

In regard to this clone: The read comes to an end 3 residues before the CDR3 does, leaving the germline J gene to fill in the end. The rearrangement links TRBV20-1 to TRBJ2-7; tentative D call: TRBD1 (6 bases). CDR1 is DFQATT, CDR2 SNEGSKA, per germline (reference sequence). The CDR3 length is 12 residues. With 6 bases removed from V and 2 bases from J, the gap between germline ends came to 11 bases. This CDR3 is CSAMTGAYEQYF. CDR3 DNA, as far as it was read: TGCAGTGCAATGACAGGCGCCTACGAG.

A remark on this clone: Coverage ceases 3 residues before the CDR3 finishes, and the germline J gene fills in the end. The V and J genes are TRBV19 and TRBJ2-7, with TRBD2 identical over 7 bases. Germline CDR1 LNHDA, CDR2 SQIVND (reference sequence). The CDR3 is 14 residues long. The V gene end was trimmed by 5 bases and the J gene end by 3 bases; junction bases not matched to a gene: 7. The DNA read from the CDR3 is TGTGCCAGTAGTCGCGGACTAGTCCTCTACGAG. Amino acid sequence: CASSRGLVLYE. The entire CDR3 protein is CASSRGLVLYEQYF.

Concerning this clone itself: Read sequence stops 3 residues before the CDR3 end, and the germline J gene provides the missing end. V and J are TRBV19 and TRBJ2-2; D not resolved. Germline assignment: CDR1 LNHDA and CDR2 SQIVND (reference sequence). V was shortened by 6 bases and J by 7 bases, with 21 bases between the two germline ends. CDR3 size: 16 residues. The sequenced part of the CDR3 DNA is TGTGCCAGTAGCGTCGAGGCAGGCAGGTTTGTCGGGGAG. Translated: CASSVEAGRFVGE. The CDR3 in full is CASSVEAGRFVGELFF.

Worth noting for this clone: Coverage ceases 3 residues before the CDR3 finishes, and the germline J gene fills in the end. This chain uses TRBV7-6 with TRBJ1-1; no clear D. CDR1 and CDR2 from the germline V gene are SGHVS and FNYEAQ. V lost 4 bases, J lost 1 base, and 7 bases lay in between. The CDR3 sequence is 13 residues long. CDR3 loop: CASSWAKNTEAFF. CDR3 DNA (partial): TGTGCCAGCAGCTGGGCAAAGAACACTGAA.

With regard to this clone: The CDR3 end is not reached by the read, which stops 3 residues before it; the germline J gene fills it in. This chain joins TRBV5-1 and TRBJ2-7; 7 positions agree with TRBD1. The CDR3 sequence is 17 residues long. Germline CDR1 reads SGHRS; CDR2 reads YFSETQ. After removal of 4 bases from V and 1 base from J, the junction contained 14 bases not matched to a gene. CDR3 DNA (partial): TGCGCCAGCAGCCGAACTATCCATGACAGGGAGTCCTACGAG. Its protein product is CASSRTIHDRESYE. The CDR3, in full, reads CASSRTIHDRESYEQYF.

As regards this clone: The read ends 3 residues shy of where the CDR3 ends; the end is completed using the germline J gene. The gene calls are TRBV7-3 and TRBJ2-1, with 7 bases lining up with TRBD2. The CDR3 is 13 amino acids. Looked up from germline, CDR1 is SGHTA and CDR2 is FQGTGA. Trimming at V came to 2 bases and at J to 8 bases, leaving 3 bases not matched to a gene. The CDR3 sequence is CASSLERDHEQFF. The sequenced part of the CDR3 DNA is TGTGCCAGCAGCTTAGAGCGGGACCATGAG.

This clone registers medium-sized by frequency. Read data end 3 residues before the CDR3 end; the end is taken from the germline J gene. V gene TRBV2 combines with J gene TRBJ2-4, with TRBD1 as a possible D gene (7 bases). The V end lost 5 bases, the J end lost 6 bases, and 11 bases lay between the germline ends. The germline V gene encodes CDR1 SNHLY and CDR2 FYNNEI. CDR3 length: 13 amino acids. The CDR3 here is CASSPQGGNIQYF. The CDR3 bases that were read are TGTGCCAGCAGTCCCCAGGGGGGAAACATT. Combining the CDR3 with reference TRBV2 and TRBJ2-4 gives the whole variable domain EPEVTQTPSHQVTQMGQEVILRCVPISNHLYFYWYRQILGQKVEFLVSFYNNEISEKSEIFDDQFSVERPDGSNFTLKIRSTKLEDSAMYFCASSPQGGNIQYFGAGTRLSVL.

The CDR3 is CSASRLGDSYEQYF. CDR3 bases read: TGCAGCGCTTCCCGGTTAGGGGACTCCTACGAG. The gene calls are TRBV29-1 and TRBJ2-7; maybe TRBD1 (5 bases). The read gets to within 3 residues of the CDR3 end, and the germline J gene fills in the rest. Looked up from germline, CDR1 is SQVTM and CDR2 is ANQGSEA. Trimming pared 7 bases from V and 0 bases from J, leaving 16 bases between. CDR3 size: 14 residues.